Listed here are 15 T cell receptor beta chains from one sample, sequenced in a study of blood T cell repertoires in COVID-19. Profiling relied on immunoSEQ multiplex PCR, and the TCRdb table lists in-frame clones only, not all of them. The sample gives 70,000 to 100,000 clones, more than 70% of which show up once; 4.8% is in the top ten. The source material was peripheral blood. Source of these receptors: a woman aged 80 or over with active COVID-19.

The V and J genes are TRBV30 and TRBJ1-1; no clear D gene. Trimming removed 4 bases at V and 5 bases at J, with 11 bases between. CDR1 and CDR2 from the germline V gene are GTSNPN and SVGIG (reference sequence). CDR3 length: 12 amino acids. The CDR3 sequence: CAWTQTGTEAFF. The CDR3 coding sequence is TGTGCCTGGACCCAGACCGGGACTGAAGCTTTCTTT.

This clone has only a few counts. The chain is built from TRBV4-1 and TRBJ1-2; D may be TRBD1 (5 bases). The CDR3 covers 15 residues. Germline CDR1 reads MGHRA; CDR2 reads YSYEKL. V lost 1 base to trimming and J lost 4 bases, with 13 bases between them. The CDR3 loop reads CASSQGKGVSYGYTF. CDR3 DNA: TGCGCCAGCAGCCAAGGGAAAGGGGTGAGCTATGGCTACACCTTC.

This chain connects TRBV4-2 to TRBJ2-3; D unresolved. The V end was cut by 0 bases, the J end by 9 bases, with 10 bases between. CDR1 is LGHNA and CDR2 is YNFKEQ in the germline V gene. This CDR3 region has 13 residues. The CDR3 loop reads CASSQERPGTQYF. Written as DNA, the CDR3 is TGTGCCAGCAGCCAAGAACGGCCCGGGACGCAGTATTTT.

The chain has TRBV28 and TRBJ1-1, with 9 bases aligning to TRBD1. Germline values: CDR1 MDHEN, CDR2 SYDVKM. V shed 6 bases and J 4 bases; nucleotides not matched to a gene: 6. The CDR3 runs to 14 residues. The CDR3 sequence is CASSIQGAATEAFF. The CDR3 DNA sequence: TGTGCCAGCAGCATACAGGGGGCGGCCACTGAAGCTTTCTTT.

V and J are TRBV6-2 or TRBV6-3 and TRBJ2-7, with TRBD2 matching 7 bases. CDR1 is MNHEY, CDR2 SVGEGT, per germline. The CDR3 contains 14 residues. J gave up 3 bases and V 5 bases, and 7 bases lay outside the gene matches. CDR3 sequence (DNA): TGTGCCAGCAGTACGGAGCGCGGGGGCTACGAGCAGTACTTC. The encoded protein is CASSTERGGYEQYF.

This clone came up a few times. This chain joins TRBV7-8 and TRBJ1-5, with 7 bases that match TRBD1. Germline trimming cut 5 bases from V and 5 bases from J; bases unmatched to any gene: 12. This CDR3 has 16 residues. The V gene's germline CDR1 is SGHVS and CDR2 FQNEAQ. This CDR3 reads CASSPRDSQLHQPQHF. The CDR3 region has the DNA TGTGCCAGCAGCCCTAGGGACAGTCAGTTACATCAGCCCCAGCATTTT.

This chain uses TRBV9 with TRBJ2-5; D possibly corresponds to TRBD2 (7 bases). The length of the CDR3 is 13 residues. Germline loops: CDR1 SGDLS, CDR2 YYNGEE. Trimming shortened V by 4 bases and J by 2 bases, and 9 bases separated the two germline ends. The CDR3 DNA sequence: TGTGCCAGCAGCCGGGGGGCACAAGAGACCCAGTACTTC. Translation: CASSRGAQETQYF.

V and J are TRBV7-8 and TRBJ1-6, with 7 bases fitting TRBD1. The CDR3 is 14 amino acids. J gave up 7 bases and V 1 base, and 1 base lay outside the gene matches. Germline CDR1 reads SGHVS; CDR2 reads FQNEAQ. The CDR3 here is CASSLVGGNSPLHF. The CDR3 nucleotides are TGTGCCAGCAGCTTAGTAGGGGGCAATTCACCCCTCCACTTT.

The table lists this clone with a count of one. J is TRBJ2-1 and V is TRBV7-8; TRBD2 agrees at 8 bases. This CDR3 comprises 17 residues. CDR1 and CDR2 from the germline V gene are SGHVS and FQNEAQ. V dropped 2 bases and J dropped 7; count of bases not matched to a gene: 13. DNA of the CDR3: TGTGCCAGCAGCTTACCCGTAGCGGGGAGGGGCCGGAATGAGCAGTTCTTC. The encoded protein is CASSLPVAGRGRNEQFF.

The chain recombines TRBV28 with TRBJ1-3; no reliable D call. The CDR3 extends over 15 amino acids. CDR1 is MDHEN and CDR2 is SYDVKM in the germline V gene. V dropped 8 bases and J dropped 0 bases, with 14 bases sitting between them. CDR3 amino acids: CASRTRGISGNTIYF. The CDR3 DNA reads as TGTGCCAGCCGGACCCGGGGAATCTCTGGAAACACCATATATTTT.

This clone was counted a few times. This sequence joins TRBV4-2 and TRBJ1-6, with D hard to call. The V end lost 1 base, the J end lost 5 bases, and 12 bases lay between the germline ends. CDR3 length: 16 residues. The germline V gene encodes CDR1 LGHNA and CDR2 YNFKEQ. The CDR3 DNA reads as TGTGCCAGCAGCCAAGTAATTGGCAGTAATAATTCACCCCTCCACTTT. Encoded protein: CASSQVIGSNNSPLHF.

Only one count was recorded for this clone. This chain connects TRBV6-2 or TRBV6-3 to TRBJ1-1, with a tentative D call TRBD1 (6 bases). This CDR3 comprises 18 residues. Germline assignment: CDR1 MNHEY and CDR2 SVGEGT. V was pared by 0 bases and J by 3 bases, with 20 bases between. The CDR3 sequence: CASSYSIVWGGAYTEAFF. The CDR3 bases are TGTGCCAGCAGTTACTCGATCGTGTGGGGGGGCGCGTACACTGAAGCTTTCTTT.

The rearrangement joins TRBV7-2 to TRBJ2-3; TRBD2 matches 9 bases. The CDR3 is 17 amino acids. CDR1 SGHTA and CDR2 FQGNSA come from the germline V gene. V shed 0 bases, J shed 3 bases, and the junction held 7 bases outside the gene matches. The CDR3, as DNA: TGTGCCAGCAGCTTAGCCCATGCTAGCGGGATTACAGATACGCAGTATTTT. Translation gives CASSLAHASGITDTQYF.

The J gene is TRBJ2-3, the V gene TRBV19, with D uncertain. CDR1 LNHDA and CDR2 SQIVND come from the germline V gene (reference sequence). Trimming shortened V by 6 bases and J by 2 bases, and 9 bases separated the two germline ends. The CDR3 spans 13 residues. Written as DNA, the CDR3 is TGTGCCAGTAGATTACAGCTCACAGATACGCAGTATTTT. Translating it yields CASRLQLTDTQYF. The full variable domain, rest sourced from reference TRBV19 and TRBJ2-3, is DGGITQSPKYLFRKEGQNVTLSCEQNLNHDAMYWYRQDPGQGLRLIYYSQIVNDFQKGDIAEGYSVSREKKESFPLTVTSAQKNPTAFYLCASRLQLTDTQYFGPGTRLTVL.

The genes are TRBV5-1 and TRBJ2-3, with 10 bases fitting TRBD2. Germline V gives CDR1 SGHRS, CDR2 YFSETQ. V lost 3 bases, J lost 0 bases, and 1 base stayed unmatched. The CDR3 has 15 amino acids. CDR3 nucleotides: TGCGCCAGCAGCTCGGGACTAGCGAGCACAGATACGCAGTATTTT. Its protein product is CASSSGLASTDTQYF.